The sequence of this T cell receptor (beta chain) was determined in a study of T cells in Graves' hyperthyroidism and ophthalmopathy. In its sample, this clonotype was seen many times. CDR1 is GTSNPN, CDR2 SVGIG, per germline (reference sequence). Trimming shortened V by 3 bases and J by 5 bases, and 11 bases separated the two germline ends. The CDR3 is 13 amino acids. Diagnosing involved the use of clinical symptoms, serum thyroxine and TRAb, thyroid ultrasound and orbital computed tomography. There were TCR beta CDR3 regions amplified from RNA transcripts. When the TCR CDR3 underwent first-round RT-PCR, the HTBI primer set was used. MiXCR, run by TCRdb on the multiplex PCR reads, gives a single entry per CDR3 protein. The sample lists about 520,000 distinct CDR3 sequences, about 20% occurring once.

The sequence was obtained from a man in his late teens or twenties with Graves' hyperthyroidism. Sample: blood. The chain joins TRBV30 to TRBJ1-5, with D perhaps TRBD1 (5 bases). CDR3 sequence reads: CAWSRGEDQPQHF. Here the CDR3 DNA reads TGTGCCTGGAGCCGGGGGGAGGATCAGCCCCAGCATTTT.